A selection of T cell receptor beta chains follows, all from one sample in a study of cytotoxic CD8 clonotypes in ibrutinib-treated CLL. Clones were read by immunoSEQ multiplex PCR, and TCRdb kept only the in-frame ones, dropping some. Of roughly 180,000 clones listed, less than 85% are singletons. Here the sequenced sample was PBMCs, taken after 24 months of ibrutinib treatment. Source of these receptors: a human donor with chronic lymphocytic leukemia. Both conserved end residues are part of each CDR3. A D gene is named only where the DNA matches it firmly. For some rows the clone size is stated as once, few or many, or as a class when expanded; others skip it.

j_gene | v_gene | abundance | d_gene | CDR3aa | CDR3nt
TRBJ2-1 | TRBV5-1 | - | - | CASSFGTSDNEQFF | TGCGCCAGCAGCTTCGGTACTAGTGACAATGAGCAGTTCTTC
TRBJ1-4 | TRBV28 | few | TRBD1 | CASGSLTGGLEKLFF | TGTGCCAGCGGCTCCCTGACAGGGGGCTTAGAAAAACTGTTTTTT
TRBJ1-1 | TRBV6-6 | - | TRBD1 | CASSKSGQGNTEAFF | TGTGCCAGCAGCAAAAGTGGACAGGGAAACACTGAAGCTTTCTTT
TRBJ1-1 | TRBV5-1 | - | TRBD1 | CASSLVGGGGTEAFF | TGCGCCAGCAGCTTGGTTGGAGGGGGCGGCACTGAAGCTTTCTTT
TRBJ2-2 | TRBV28 | - | TRBD2 | CRTSGRGGELFF | TGCCGGACTAGCGGGAGGGGTGGGGAGCTGTTTTTT
TRBJ2-1 | TRBV5-1 | - | - | CASSLELGSYNEQFF | TGCGCCAGCAGCTTGGAATTAGGCTCCTACAATGAGCAGTTCTTC
TRBJ1-1 | TRBV6-6 | - | - | CASSPLGQNTEAFF | TGTGCCAGCAGCCCGTTGGGACAGAACACTGAAGCTTTCTTT
TRBJ1-3 | TRBV6-1 | - | TRBD1 | CASSATGAGNTIYF | TGTGCCAGCAGTGCGACAGGGGCGGGAAACACCATATATTTT
TRBJ2-7 | TRBV2 | - | TRBD1 | CASIFRDRSSYEQYF | TGTGCCAGCATTTTCCGGGACAGGAGCTCCTACGAGCAGTACTTC
TRBJ1-5 | TRBV10-3 | - | TRBD1 | CAISETGGGNQPQHF | TGTGCCATCAGTGAGACAGGGGGCGGCAATCAGCCCCAGCATTTT
TRBJ1-5 | TRBV6-1 | - | TRBD1 | CASRGTVNSNQPQHF | TGTGCCAGCAGGGGGACAGTAAATAGCAATCAGCCCCAGCATTTT
TRBJ2-7 | TRBV7-3 | - | - | CASSLTRGYEQYF | TGTGCCAGCAGCTTAACTCGAGGCTACGAGCAGTACTTC
TRBJ2-7 | TRBV7-9 | - | TRBD2 | CASSDPGLIEQYF | TGTGCCAGCAGCGATCCGGGACTAATAGAGCAGTACTTC
TRBJ1-5 | TRBV27 | - | TRBD1 | CASSLLGAGGVQPQHF | TGTGCCAGCAGTCTCCTAGGGGCAGGGGGCGTTCAGCCCCAGCATTTT
TRBJ1-2 | TRBV5-5 | - | - | CASSLMGGGRSYGYTF | TGTGCCAGCAGCTTGATGGGCGGAGGGAGAAGCTATGGCTACACCTTC
TRBJ2-6 | TRBV5-1 | - | - | CASSFSPSGANVLTF | TGCGCCAGCAGCTTTTCCCCCTCTGGGGCCAACGTCCTGACTTTC
TRBJ2-1 | TRBV30 | - | TRBD2 | CASMTSGGAGQFF | TGTGCCTCCATGACTAGCGGGGGGGCCGGGCAGTTCTTC
TRBJ1-1 | TRBV5-1 | - | - | CASSPESRANTEAFF | TGCGCCAGCAGCCCTGAGAGCAGGGCGAACACTGAAGCTTTCTTT
TRBJ1-2 | TRBV28 | - | TRBD1 | CASSFFRTGHNYGYTF | TGTGCCAGCAGTTTCTTTCGGACAGGGCATAACTATGGCTACACCTTC
TRBJ2-2 | TRBV5-1 | - | - | CASSSHSTGELFF | TGCGCCAGCAGCTCACACTCCACCGGGGAGCTGTTTTTT
TRBJ2-2 | TRBV7-6 | - | TRBD1 | CASSPRTGGQEGGELFF | TGTGCCAGCAGCCCCCGGACAGGGGGCCAGGAGGGCGGGGAGCTGTTTTTT
TRBJ1-4 | TRBV7-9 | - | - | CASSDQSFWFF | TGTGCCAGCAGCGATCAGTCATTTTGGTTTTTT
TRBJ2-3 | TRBV11-3 | - | - | CASSLDGGAVGTQYF | TGTGCCAGCAGCTTAGATGGTGGCGCCGTTGGTACGCAGTATTTT
TRBJ2-5 | TRBV7-3 | - | - | CASSSGTQEEETQYF | TGTGCCAGCAGCTCGGGGACTCAGGAGGAAGAGACCCAGTACTTC
TRBJ2-1 | TRBV12-5 | - | TRBD1 | CASGRGQGWDNEQFF | TGTGCTAGTGGTCGGGGACAGGGCTGGGACAATGAGCAGTTCTTC
TRBJ2-7 | TRBV7-9 | - | TRBD1 | CASSFRAGRDSTYEQYF | TGTGCCAGCAGCTTTCGGGCCGGTCGGGACAGTACCTACGAGCAGTACTTC
TRBJ2-4 | TRBV21-1 | - | - | CASSKVGKTRTIAKNIQYF | TGTGCCAGCAGCAAAGTTGGGAAAACTAGGACTATAGCCAAAAACATTCAGTACTTC
TRBJ2-3 | TRBV28 | - | TRBD2 | CASSLTGTSTSDTQYF | TGTGCCAGCAGTTTAACCGGGACTAGCACATCAGATACGCAGTATTTT
TRBJ1-1 | TRBV29-1 | - | - | CSVPLSYDTEAFF | TGCAGCGTTCCTCTCAGTTACGACACTGAAGCTTTCTTT
TRBJ2-3 | TRBV7-7 | - | - | CASSLGFTPDTQYF | TGTGCTAGCAGCTTGGGGTTCACTCCAGATACGCAGTATTTT
TRBJ1-1 | TRBV28 | - | TRBD1 | CASSLAWRTGKPQNTEAFF | TGTGCCAGCAGTTTGGCCTGGAGGACAGGCAAACCCCAGAACACTGAAGCTTTCTTT
TRBJ2-7 | TRBV19 | - | TRBD1 | CASSAGTGSYEQYF | TGTGCCAGTAGCGCCGGGACAGGGAGTTACGAGCAGTACTTC
TRBJ1-1 | TRBV19 | - | TRBD1 | CASRGQGGTEAFF | TGTGCCAGTAGGGGACAGGGAGGTACTGAAGCTTTCTTT
TRBJ1-1 | TRBV11-3 | - | - | CASSRTGTTTEAFF | TGTGCCAGCAGTCGTACAGGGACTACCACTGAAGCTTTCTTT
TRBJ1-4 | TRBV7-9 | - | TRBD1 | CASSPDRVEKLFF | TGTGCCAGCAGCCCCGACAGGGTTGAAAAACTGTTTTTT
TRBJ2-5 | TRBV5-4 | - | - | CASSLGLETQYF | TGTGCCAGCAGCTTGGGGCTGGAGACCCAGTACTTC
TRBJ1-4 | TRBV25-1 | - | - | CASSEVFAGAGSEKLFF | TGTGCCAGCAGTGAAGTTTTTGCCGGCGCGGGGAGTGAAAAACTGTTTTTT
TRBJ2-7 | TRBV7-3 | - | - | CASSLIWTAVSYEQYF | TGTGCCAGCAGCCTAATCTGGACAGCCGTATCCTACGAGCAGTACTTC
TRBJ1-5 | TRBV2 | few | - | CASSAGQPQHF | TGTGCCAGCAGTGCTGGGCAGCCCCAGCATTTT
TRBJ1-5 | TRBV19 | - | - | CASSIMGGAVSNQPQHF | TGTGCCAGTAGTATCATGGGTGGCGCTGTTAGCAATCAGCCCCAGCATTTT
TRBJ2-2 | TRBV5-1 | - | - | CASSTGTGELFF | TGCGCCAGCAGTACAGGCACCGGGGAGCTGTTTTTT
TRBJ1-4 | TRBV6-4 | - | - | CASSEAGALGNEKLFF | TGTGCCAGCAGTGAAGCAGGGGCCCTGGGTAATGAAAAACTGTTTTTT
TRBJ2-5 | TRBV5-1 | - | - | CASSPQGETQYF | TGCGCCAGCAGCCCCCAAGGAGAGACCCAGTACTTC
TRBJ1-1 | TRBV29-1 | - | - | CSVGHLGRGNTEAFF | TGCAGCGTTGGCCACCTCGGACGGGGGAACACTGAAGCTTTCTTT
TRBJ1-1 | TRBV5-1 | once | TRBD1 | CASSLEGANTEAFF | TGCGCCAGCAGCTTGGAGGGGGCTAACACTGAAGCTTTCTTT
TRBJ1-2 | TRBV30 | - | TRBD1 | CAWSRDSLNYGYTF | TGTGCCTGGAGCCGGGACAGCCTAAACTATGGCTACACCTTC
TRBJ1-1 | TRBV12-5 | - | - | CASGLSGSTEAFF | TGTGCTAGTGGTTTATCAGGGTCCACTGAAGCTTTCTTT
TRBJ1-2 | TRBV6-5 | - | - | CASREQAPNYGYTF | TGTGCCAGCAGGGAACAAGCCCCTAACTATGGCTACACCTTC
TRBJ1-3 | TRBV15 | - | TRBD1 | CATSRGDRDSGNTIYF | TGTGCCACCAGCAGAGGCGACAGGGACTCTGGAAACACCATATATTTT
TRBJ1-1 | TRBV29-1 | - | TRBD1 | CSDTDRGNTEAFF | TGCAGCGATACAGACAGGGGGAACACTGAAGCTTTCTTT
TRBJ2-2 | TRBV7-2 | - | - | CASSGLSGELFF | TGTGCCAGCAGCGGACTTTCCGGGGAGCTGTTTTTT
TRBJ2-1 | TRBV5-5 | once | TRBD2 | CASSLVLAGYNEQFF | TGTGCCAGCAGCTTGGTGCTAGCGGGTTACAATGAGCAGTTCTTC
TRBJ2-2 | TRBV6-6 | - | TRBD2 | CASSDSGSGTGELFF | TGTGCCAGCAGTGATAGCGGGAGCGGCACCGGGGAGCTGTTTTTT
TRBJ2-1 | TRBV18 | - | - | CASSPYPTVNYNEQFF | TGTGCCAGCTCACCTTACCCCACCGTTAACTACAATGAGCAGTTCTTC